This TCR beta chain was sequenced during a study of immune cell composition in non-small cell lung cancer. Study in general: Histologic subtype was mainly adenocarcinoma or squamous cell carcinoma. Findings and limits, study-wide: Shared sequences between tumour-reactive and dominant in vivo clones were not proven.

To note about this clone: Its antigen remains unknown.

Sequenced by immunoSEQ multiplex PCR; TCRdb stores in-frame clones only, minus some. The table has about 3,000 clones, around 79% seen once; the top ten hold around 7.9%. Germline V CDR1 and CDR2: SGHTA, FQGNSA. This CDR3 is 15 amino acids long. Losses at the gene ends were 2 bases for V and 5 bases for J; bases not matched to a gene: 7. Sequenced sample: lung tumor tissue. This TCR was recovered from a human donor with non-small cell lung cancer. The chain employs TRBV7-2 and TRBJ2-3; 7 bases map to TRBD2. The CDR3 coding sequence is TGTGCCAGCAGCTTACTAGCGGAGTCTCGAGATACGCAGTATTTT. Encoded protein: CASSLLAESRDTQYF.